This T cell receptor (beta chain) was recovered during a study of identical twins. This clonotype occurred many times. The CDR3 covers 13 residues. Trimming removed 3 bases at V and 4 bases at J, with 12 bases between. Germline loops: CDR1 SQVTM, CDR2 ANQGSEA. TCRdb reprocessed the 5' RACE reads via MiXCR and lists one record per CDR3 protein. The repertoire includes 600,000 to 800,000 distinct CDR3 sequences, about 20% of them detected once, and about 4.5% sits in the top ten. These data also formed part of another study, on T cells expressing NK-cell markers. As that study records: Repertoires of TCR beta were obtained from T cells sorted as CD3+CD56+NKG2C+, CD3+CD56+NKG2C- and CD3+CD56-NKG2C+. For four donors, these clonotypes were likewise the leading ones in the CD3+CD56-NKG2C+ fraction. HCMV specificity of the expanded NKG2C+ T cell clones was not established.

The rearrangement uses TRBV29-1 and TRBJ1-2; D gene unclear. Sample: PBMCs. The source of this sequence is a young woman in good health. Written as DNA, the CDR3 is TGCAGCGTTGAGAGGCGCGGGTCCTATGGCTACACCTTC. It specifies CSVERRGSYGYTF.